This T cell receptor (beta chain) was captured by sequencing in a study of T cell responses to AZD1222 COVID-19 vaccine. Study outcomes and limitations: Spike-specific TCR depth and breadth grew after two AZD1222 doses. Donors in the cohort were predominantly white British and more often female, and clonal diversity was possibly underestimated.

TCRdb's copy holds only in-frame clones and misses some; the assay was immunoSEQ multiplex PCR. The sample has 72,000 or so clones, about nine tenths seen once. The ends were cut back, 5 bases at V and 2 bases at J, with 13 bases in the middle. This CDR3 spans 14 amino acids. Germline CDR1 SGHTA, CDR2 FQGTGA. About this clone itself: Antigen specificity is unknown.

The sequencing here drew on peripheral blood, taken on day 0 of AZD1222 vaccination. The sequence was obtained from an adult in good health. The V call is TRBV7-3, the J call TRBJ2-7; TRBD1 might be the D (8 bases). Here the CDR3 reads CASSPTGGAYEQYF. DNA of the CDR3: TGTGCCAGCAGCCCCACAGGGGGGGCCTACGAGCAGTACTTC.